This T cell receptor beta chain was identified during a study of blood T cells in healthy people across ages. Findings and limits, study-wide: Unsorted PBMCs ruled out conclusive naive versus antigen-experienced comparison.

A remark on this clonotype: Its specificity is unknown.

Next came a second PCR, run for about 7 to 12 cycles, which used a sample-barcoded 5' primer along with a J-beta primer mix. A template-switch adaptor containing 12 random nucleotides labeled each cDNA molecule. All samples gave at least 2.5 million CDR3-containing paired-end reads. TCRdb redid the calling of the 5' RACE reads with MiXCR, one entry per CDR3 protein. Of around 1.7 million distinct CDR3 sequences in the sample, roughly 27% were seen once. Trimming pared 4 bases from V and 4 bases from J, leaving 17 bases between. Germline V gene sequence: CDR1 LGHNA, CDR2 YNFKEQ. The CDR3 has 15 residues. Per sample, a minimum of 6 million PBMCs were isolated.

Sequenced material: blood. The sequence derives from a woman in her thirties in good health. This chain connects TRBV4-2 to TRBJ2-7; D possibly matches TRBD1 or TRBD2 (5 bases each). The chain's CDR3 is CASSRSGEGSYEQYF. The CDR3, as DNA: TGTGCCAGCAGCCGATCCGGCGAGGGGTCGTACGAGCAGTACTTC.